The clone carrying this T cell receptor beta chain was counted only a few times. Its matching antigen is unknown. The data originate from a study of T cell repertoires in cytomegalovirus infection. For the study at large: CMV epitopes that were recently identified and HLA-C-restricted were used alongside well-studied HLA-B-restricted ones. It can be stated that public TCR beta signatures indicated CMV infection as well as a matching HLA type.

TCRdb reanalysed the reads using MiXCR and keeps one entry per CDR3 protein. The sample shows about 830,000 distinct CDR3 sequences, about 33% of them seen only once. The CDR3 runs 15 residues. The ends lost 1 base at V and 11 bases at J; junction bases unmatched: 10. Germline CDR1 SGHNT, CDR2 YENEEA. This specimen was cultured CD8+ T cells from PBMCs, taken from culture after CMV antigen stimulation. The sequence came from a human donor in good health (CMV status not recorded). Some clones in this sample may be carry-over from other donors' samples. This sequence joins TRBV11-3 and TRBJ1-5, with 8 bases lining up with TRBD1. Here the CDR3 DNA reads TGTGCCAGCAGCTTAGTAAGGGACAGGATCAAGGCCCAGCATTTT. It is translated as CASSLVRDRIKAQHF.